This section outlines one T cell receptor beta chain sequence together with its context. The antigen is unknown. The PCR had 60 Vbeta and 13 Jbeta primers. Some clones are missing from TCRdb's copy, which holds only in-frame ones; the method was immunoSEQ multiplex PCR. The data hold approximately 100,000 clones, with 55% to 80% observed a single time. The donors (healthy individuals) were bone marrow donors. This specimen comes from a study of cytomegalovirus exposure and HLA in healthy donors. General observations from the study: It was only CMV serostatus that was available as immune exposure information. In a later analysis, HLA-associated beta chains showed higher expansion and lower generation probabilities than comparable chains.

The sample consisted of PBMCs. This TCR came from a female donor in good health and CMV-seronegative.

The CDR3 region has the DNA TGTGCCAGCAGTACCCCGGGGGGCCTCTCCGGGGAGCTGTTTTTT. It encodes CASSTPGGLSGELFF. The chain carries TRBV6-5 and TRBJ2-2; TRBD2 is a possible D gene (7 bases). The length of the CDR3 is 15 residues. Germline V gene sequence: CDR1 MNHEY, CDR2 SVGAGI. Trimming took 5 bases from V and 6 from J, leaving 16 bases between them.